Following are 18 T cell receptor beta chains from one sample sequenced in a study of Ad26.COV2.S vaccination and SARS-CoV-2 variants. Clones were sequenced by immunoSEQ multiplex PCR, and TCRdb holds only the in-frame ones, with some missing. The sample has 350,000 to 400,000 clones; roughly nine tenths are singletons. Treatment here: 19 received Ad26.COV2.S at low or high dose, single or two shots; 5 received placebo; per-sample allocation not given. After the first vaccine or placebo injection, samples were drawn on day 63. This sample comprised peripheral blood, obtained in a trial of Ad26.COV2.S vaccine versus placebo. The receptors originated from a person between 18 and 65 years old who received the Ad26.COV2.S COVID-19 vaccine or a placebo.

The genes are TRBV6-5 and TRBJ1-2, with unresolved D. CDR3 size: 14 residues. V lost 6 bases, J lost 9 bases, and 20 bases lay in between. Germline assignment: CDR1 MNHEY and CDR2 SVGAGI. As DNA, the CDR3 is TGTGCCAGCAGGGGCACTACAAGGGTTGGTAGCTACACCTTC. Its protein is CASRGTTRVGSYTF.

The chain is built from TRBV4-2 and TRBJ2-7; no firm D call. Germline lookup yields CDR1 LGHNA and CDR2 YNFKEQ. Trimming removed 1 base at V and 4 bases at J, with 20 bases between. The CDR3 sequence is 17 residues long. The CDR3 DNA follows: TGTGCCAGCAGCCAAGGATTCGAGACGGTAAAAATATACGAGCAGTACTTC. Translating gives CASSQGFETVKIYEQYF.

CDR3: CASRATGLGEKLFF. The CDR3 DNA is TGTGCCAGCAGGGCGACAGGGCTGGGCGAAAAACTGTTTTTT. The chain has TRBV27 and TRBJ1-4; the match to TRBD1 covers 7 bases. Trimming cost V 6 bases and J 8 bases; bases outside gene matches: 9. The CDR3 spans 14 residues. Germline values: CDR1 MNHEY, CDR2 SMNVEV (reference sequence).

The chain carries TRBV29-1 and TRBJ2-7; D not certain. The germline CDR1 and CDR2 sequences are SQVTM and ANQGSEA. Deletions cut 7 bases from V and 6 bases from J, with 16 bases between. The CDR3 covers 12 residues. The CDR3 DNA reads as TGCAGCGCCATGGGGTGGGCCGGCGAGCAGTACTTC. Protein: CSAMGWAGEQYF.

This chain connects TRBV20-1 to TRBJ1-2, with unresolved D. The CDR3 loop spans 11 amino acids. The germline V gene encodes CDR1 DFQATT and CDR2 SNEGSKA (reference sequence). Trimming left V 3 bases short and J 3 bases short, with 5 bases between. The CDR3 DNA sequence: TGCAGTGCTAGCGCAGACTATGGCTACACCTTC. This gives the protein CSASADYGYTF.

The chain has TRBV3-1 (or the pseudogene TRBV3-2) and TRBJ1-6; no reliable D call. This CDR3 is built from 16 residues. V lost 0 bases and J 7 bases, leaving 13 bases between the germline ends. Germline CDR1 reads LGHDT; CDR2 reads YNNKEL (reference sequence). CDR3 nucleotides: TGTGCCAGCAGCCAAGATCACGGGGAGCGAAATTCACCCCTCCACTTT. Protein product: CASSQDHGERNSPLHF.

This clone has only a few counts. The V call is TRBV13, the J call TRBJ1-1; 9 bases match TRBD1. V shed 5 bases and J 5 bases; nucleotides not matched to a gene: 6. The CDR3 extends over 14 amino acids. The germline CDR1 and CDR2 sequences are PRHDT and FYEKMQ (reference sequence). DNA for the CDR3: TGTGCCAGCAGCCCCGGGACAGGGAGAACTGAAGCTTTCTTT. It is translated as CASSPGTGRTEAFF. The whole variable domain, filled in from reference TRBV13 and TRBJ1-1, reads AAGVIQSPRHLIKEKRETATLKCYPIPRHDTVYWYQQGPGQDPQFLISFYEKMQSDKGSIPDRFSAQQFSDYHSELNMSSLELGDSALYFCASSPGTGRTEAFFGQGTRLTVV.

Here the CDR3 reads CASSLERGQTDTQYF. The CDR3 DNA follows: TGTGCCAGCAGCTTAGAGCGGGGGCAGACAGATACGCAGTATTTT. The rearrangement uses TRBV7-6 and TRBJ2-3, with 8 bases matching TRBD2. Germline-derived CDR1 and CDR2 are SGHVS and FNYEAQ. This CDR3 contains 15 residues. J gave up 3 bases and V 1 base, and 3 bases lay outside the gene matches.

The V call is TRBV5-5, the J call TRBJ1-5, with TRBD1 matching over 9 bases. CDR3 length: 15 amino acids. The germline CDR1 and CDR2 sequences are SGHKS and YYEKEE (reference sequence). The J segment lost 5 bases and the V segment lost 4 bases, leaving 7 bases of the junction unmatched. This chain's CDR3 is CASSPWTGVDQPQHF. For the CDR3, the DNA is TGTGCCAGCAGCCCCTGGACAGGGGTGGATCAGCCCCAGCATTTT.

V and J are TRBV11-2 and TRBJ2-2, with 8 bases fitting TRBD1. The ends lost 0 bases at V and 6 bases at J; junction bases unmatched: 15. CDR3 length equals 19 residues. Germline V CDR1 and CDR2: SGHAT, FQNNGV. CDR3: CASSLDPGFRAGGAGELFF. For the CDR3, the DNA is TGTGCCAGCAGCTTAGATCCCGGTTTTAGGGCAGGGGGCGCCGGGGAGCTGTTTTTT.

The CDR3 is CASSLTGNLYNSPLHF. Here the CDR3 DNA reads TGTGCCAGCAGTTTAACAGGGAACCTTTATAATTCACCCCTCCACTTT. V usage is TRBV27 and J usage is TRBJ1-6; D is perhaps TRBD1 (6 bases). Germline V CDR1 and CDR2: MNHEY, SMNVEV (reference sequence). The CDR3 spans 16 residues. Trimming cost V 2 bases and J 4 bases, with 12 bases left between them.

The chain joins TRBV5-6 to TRBJ2-4, with D perhaps matching TRBD2 (5 bases). Per the germline V gene, CDR1 is SGHDT and CDR2 is YYEEEE. V lost 0 bases, J lost 5 bases, and 6 bases lay in between. This CDR3 contains 13 residues. CDR3 DNA: TGTGCCAGCAGCTTGGTCGGGGAAAACATTCAGTACTTC. This sequence encodes CASSLVGENIQYF.

The V call is TRBV2, the J call TRBJ1-2; 8 bases map to TRBD1. Germline trimming cut 5 bases from V and 8 bases from J; bases unmatched to any gene: 4. The CDR3 covers 12 residues. Germline CDR1 SNHLY, CDR2 FYNNEI. The CDR3 loop is CASSLTGAGYTF. The CDR3 DNA is TGTGCCAGCAGTTTGACAGGGGCGGGCTACACCTTC.

The chain links TRBV3-1 (or the pseudogene TRBV3-2) to TRBJ1-3; D perhaps matches TRBD1 (5 bases). The V end was cut by 3 bases, the J end by 0 bases, with 9 bases between. The germline CDR1 and CDR2 sequences are LGHDT and YNNKEL (reference sequence). The CDR3 extends over 15 amino acids. The CDR3 sequence is CASSQGPTSGNTIYF. In nucleotides, the CDR3 is TGTGCCAGCAGCCAGGGACCAACCTCTGGAAACACCATATATTTT.

The genes are TRBV9 and TRBJ1-2; D unclear. CDR1 and CDR2 from the germline V gene are SGDLS and YYNGEE. CDR3 size: 17 residues. V was cut by 0 bases and J by 2 bases, with 17 bases left in between. The CDR3 nucleotides read TGTGCCAGCAGCGTAGCCGAAATCCGGGCCTCCAACTATGGCTACACCTTC. Its protein is CASSVAEIRASNYGYTF.

V usage is TRBV6-5 and J usage is TRBJ1-6, with D possibly being TRBD1 (6 bases). This CDR3 is built from 15 residues. Germline values: CDR1 MNHEY, CDR2 SVGAGI. V was trimmed by 5 bases and J by 9 bases, leaving 17 bases between them. CDR3 coding DNA: TGTGCCAGCAGTCCAAACAGGGCTGAGGGTTCACCCCTCCACTTT. Its translation: CASSPNRAEGSPLHF.

This clone appeared a few times. The chain employs TRBV2 and TRBJ1-1, with D maybe TRBD1 (5 bases). This CDR3 is built from 14 residues. V shed 7 bases and J shed 0 bases, with 12 bases lying between them. Germline V gene lookup returns CDR1 SNHLY and CDR2 FYNNEI. CDR3 region: CASMGGELNTEAFF. As DNA, the CDR3 is TGTGCCAGCATGGGAGGGGAATTGAACACTGAAGCTTTCTTT.

The chain recombines TRBV2 with TRBJ2-2, with D perhaps matching TRBD2 (6 bases). CDR1 and CDR2 (germline): SNHLY, FYNNEI. The CDR3 loop spans 14 amino acids. Deletions cut 6 bases from V and 2 bases from J, with 10 bases between. CDR3 protein: CASRGDSNTGELFF. CDR3 nucleotides: TGTGCCAGCAGAGGGGACTCAAACACCGGGGAGCTGTTTTTT. The variable domain in full, with the rest retrieved from reference TRBV2 and TRBJ2-2, is EPEVTQTPSHQVTQMGQEVILRCVPISNHLYFYWYRQILGQKVEFLVSFYNNEISEKSEIFDDQFSVERPDGSNFTLKIRSTKLEDSAMYFCASRGDSNTGELFFGEGSRLTVL.